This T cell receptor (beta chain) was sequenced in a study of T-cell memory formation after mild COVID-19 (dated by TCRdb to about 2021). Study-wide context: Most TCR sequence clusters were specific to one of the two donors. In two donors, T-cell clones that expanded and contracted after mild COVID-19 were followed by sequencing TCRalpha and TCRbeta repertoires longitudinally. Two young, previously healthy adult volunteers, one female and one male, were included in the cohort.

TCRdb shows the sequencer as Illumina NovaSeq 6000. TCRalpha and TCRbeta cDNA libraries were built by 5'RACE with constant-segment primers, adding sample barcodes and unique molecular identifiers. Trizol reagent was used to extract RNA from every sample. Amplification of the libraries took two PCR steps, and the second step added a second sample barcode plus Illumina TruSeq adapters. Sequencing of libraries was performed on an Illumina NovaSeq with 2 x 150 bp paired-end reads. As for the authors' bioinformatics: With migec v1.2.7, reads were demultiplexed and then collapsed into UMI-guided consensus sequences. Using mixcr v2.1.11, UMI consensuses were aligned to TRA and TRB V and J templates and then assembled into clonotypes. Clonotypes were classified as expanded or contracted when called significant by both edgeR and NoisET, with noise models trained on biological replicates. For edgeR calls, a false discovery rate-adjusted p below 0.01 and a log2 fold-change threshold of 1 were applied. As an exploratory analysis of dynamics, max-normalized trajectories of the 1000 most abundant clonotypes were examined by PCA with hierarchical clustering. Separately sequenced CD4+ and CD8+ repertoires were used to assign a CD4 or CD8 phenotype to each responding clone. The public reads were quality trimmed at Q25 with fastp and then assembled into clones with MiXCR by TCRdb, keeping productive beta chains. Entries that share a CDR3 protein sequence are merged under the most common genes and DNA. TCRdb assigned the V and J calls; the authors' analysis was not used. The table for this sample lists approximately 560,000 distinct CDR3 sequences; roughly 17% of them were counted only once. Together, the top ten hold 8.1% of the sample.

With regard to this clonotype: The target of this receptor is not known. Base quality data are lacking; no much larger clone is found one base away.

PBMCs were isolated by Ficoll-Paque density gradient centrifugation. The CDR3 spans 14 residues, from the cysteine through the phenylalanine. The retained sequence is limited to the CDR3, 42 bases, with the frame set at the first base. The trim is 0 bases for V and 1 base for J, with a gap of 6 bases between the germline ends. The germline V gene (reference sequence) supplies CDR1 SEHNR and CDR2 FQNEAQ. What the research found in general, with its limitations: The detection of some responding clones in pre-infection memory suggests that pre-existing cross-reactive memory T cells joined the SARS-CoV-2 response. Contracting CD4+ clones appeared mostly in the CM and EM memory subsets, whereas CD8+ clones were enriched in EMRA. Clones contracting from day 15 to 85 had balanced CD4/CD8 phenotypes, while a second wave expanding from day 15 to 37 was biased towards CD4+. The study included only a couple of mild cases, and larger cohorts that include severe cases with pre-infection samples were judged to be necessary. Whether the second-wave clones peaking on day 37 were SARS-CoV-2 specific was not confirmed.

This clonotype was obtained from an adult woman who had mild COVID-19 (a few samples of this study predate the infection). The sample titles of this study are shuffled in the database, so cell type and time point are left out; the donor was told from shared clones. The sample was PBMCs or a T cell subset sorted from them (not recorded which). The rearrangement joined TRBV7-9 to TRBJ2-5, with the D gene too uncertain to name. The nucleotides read TGTGCCAGCAGCTTAGCTGTCACCCAAGAGACCCAGTACTTC. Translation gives CASSLAVTQETQYF.